These 10 T cell receptor beta chains originate from one sample sequenced in a study of OX40 agonist ivuxolimab in advanced cancers. TCRdb's table, derived via immunoSEQ multiplex PCR, lists solely in-frame clones and lacks some. There are 60,000 or so clones in the sample; roughly 84% occur only once, and under 6% lies in the top ten. The source material was CD4+ or CD8+ T cells sorted from blood, sampled in a trial of the OX40 agonist ivuxolimab. The receptor set was obtained from an adult with an advanced solid tumor such as melanoma, head and neck, liver or kidney cancer.

This clone was detected only a few times. CDR3 protein: CASSHAGTGAGYGYTF. For the CDR3, the DNA is TGCGCCAGCAGCCACGCCGGGACAGGGGCGGGCTATGGCTACACCTTC. V gene TRBV4-1 combines with J gene TRBJ1-2; TRBD1 matches 10 bases. V shed 3 bases and J 4 bases; nucleotides not matched to a gene: 8. The CDR3 is 16 residues long. The germline V gene has CDR1 MGHRA and CDR2 YSYEKL.

The chain employs TRBV6-6 and TRBJ2-1, with 7 bases fitting TRBD1. Germline lookup yields CDR1 MNHNY and CDR2 SVGAGI (reference sequence). V shed 6 bases and J 0 bases; nucleotides not matched to a gene: 8. The CDR3 runs to 16 residues. As DNA, the CDR3 is TGTGCCAGCAGGGGTAGACAGGGCAGCTCCTACAATGAGCAGTTCTTC. Protein: CASRGRQGSSYNEQFF.

The chain carries TRBV6-1 and TRBJ1-4; TRBD1 agrees at 10 bases. The CDR3 contains 15 residues. Germline-derived CDR1 and CDR2 are MNHNS and SASEGT. J gave up 4 bases and V 3 bases, and 2 bases lay outside the gene matches. CDR3 in DNA: TGTGCCAGCAGTGAGGGGACAGGGGTTAATGAAAAACTGTTTTTT. Protein sequence: CASSEGTGVNEKLFF.

This rearrangement joins TRBV5-1 to TRBJ2-7, with 7 bases identical to TRBD1. This CDR3 is built from 15 residues. The ends lost 4 bases at V and 0 bases at J; junction bases unmatched: 7. CDR1 is SGHRS and CDR2 is YFSETQ in the germline V gene. CDR3 coding DNA: TGCGCCAGCAGCGCCGGGACAGCCTTCTCCTACGAGCAGTACTTC. Protein: CASSAGTAFSYEQYF.

This clone was recorded once. This chain uses TRBV4-1 with TRBJ1-5, with no clear D. Deletions cut 3 bases from V and 0 bases from J, with 9 bases between. CDR3 length equals 15 residues. CDR1 and CDR2 from the germline V gene are MGHRA and YSYEKL. The CDR3 sequence is CASSHRSGSNQPQHF. The CDR3 DNA sequence: TGCGCCAGCAGCCATCGATCCGGTAGCAATCAGCCCCAGCATTTT.

The genes are TRBV4-1 and TRBJ1-5; 9 bases match TRBD1. CDR1 and CDR2 (germline): MGHRA, YSYEKL. The CDR3 has 15 amino acids. V dropped 5 bases and J dropped 2; count of bases not matched to a gene: 4. In DNA, the CDR3 is TGCGCCAGCAGCGGAGGGGACAGGGGCAATCAGCCCCAGCATTTT. It codes for CASSGGDRGNQPQHF.

This clone has a single count. Other DNA sequences in this specimen translate into the identical CDR3. This chain connects TRBV29-1 to TRBJ2-1; 10 bases agree with TRBD2. The germline gives CDR1 SQVTM, CDR2 ANQGSEA. V gave up 6 bases and J gave up 7 bases; unmatched junction bases: 9. This CDR3 spans 14 amino acids. The CDR3 coding sequence is TGCAGCGTCGGGTCGCTAGCGGGAGAGAATGAGCAGTTCTTC. Translating gives CSVGSLAGENEQFF.

The chain joins TRBV11-2 to TRBJ2-2; weak D call: TRBD2 (5 bases). This CDR3 region has 13 residues. Germline V lookup: CDR1 SGHAT, CDR2 FQNNGV. V dropped 5 bases and J dropped 2 bases, with 6 bases sitting between them. The CDR3 DNA follows: TGTGCCAGCAGCCCGGGAAACACCGGGGAGCTGTTTTTT. Encoded protein: CASSPGNTGELFF.

The V call is TRBV6-1, the J call TRBJ2-7; 12 bases map to TRBD2. The CDR3 covers 13 residues. In germline, CDR1 is MNHNS, CDR2 SASEGT. With V trimmed by 6 bases and J by 6 bases, 3 bases remained unmatched. CDR3 loop: CASRGLAGSEQYF. CDR3 bases: TGTGCCAGCAGAGGACTAGCGGGATCCGAGCAGTACTTC.

This rearrangement joins TRBV6-1 to TRBJ2-1; D is unclear. The CDR3 is made up of 15 amino acids. Trimming took off 6 bases at V and 9 bases at J, with 21 bases between the two ends. CDR1 and CDR2 from the germline V gene are MNHNS and SASEGT. This CDR3 reads CASSPGRTRGPEQFF. The CDR3 DNA reads as TGTGCCAGCAGCCCCGGAAGGACCCGCGGCCCTGAGCAGTTCTTC.